The 14 T cell receptor beta chains given below trace back to one sample, sequenced in a study of T-cell memory formation after mild COVID-19. TCRdb re-derived calls from the 5' RACE reads in MiXCR, one entry per CDR3 protein. The sample comprises fewer than 300,000 distinct CDR3 sequences, under 20% of which are singletons, and under 30% rests with the top ten. Sample: PBMCs or a T cell subset sorted from them (not recorded which). These receptors originate from a man younger than 35 who had mild COVID-19 (a few samples of this study predate the infection). Cell type and time point are not known.

This rearrangement joins TRBV29-1 to TRBJ2-3; no clear D gene. V was trimmed by 7 bases and J by 0 bases, leaving 11 bases between them. The germline gives CDR1 SQVTM, CDR2 ANQGSEA. The CDR3 is made up of 13 amino acids. CDR3 coding DNA: TGCAGCGCCCGTGTCAGTAGCACAGATACGCAGTATTTT. As protein: CSARVSSTDTQYF.

The gene calls are TRBV9 and TRBJ2-3, with D perhaps matching TRBD1 (6 bases). CDR3 size: 14 residues. Per germline, CDR1 SGDLS and CDR2 YYNGEE. The V end lost 0 bases, the J end lost 6 bases, and 11 bases lay between the germline ends. CDR3 protein: CASSVEVRGDTQYF. CDR3 in DNA: TGTGCCAGCAGCGTAGAGGTGAGGGGGGATACGCAGTATTTT.

The genes are TRBV6-2 or TRBV6-3 and TRBJ2-3; 11 bases fit TRBD2. Trimming cost V 8 bases and J 4 bases; bases outside gene matches: 2. Germline V gene sequence: CDR1 MNHEY, CDR2 SVGEGT. There are 13 residues in the CDR3. The CDR3 DNA sequence: TGTGCCAGCGGGACTAGCGGTGCAGATACGCAGTATTTT. Translation gives CASGTSGADTQYF.

This clonotype was detected only a few times. CDR3: CASRPTGSYEQYV. DNA of the CDR3: TGTGCCAGCAGACCGACAGGATCTTACGAGCAGTACGTC. The chain joins TRBV6-5 to TRBJ2-7, with a tentative D call TRBD1 (6 bases). Germline loops: CDR1 MNHEY, CDR2 SVGAGI. With 6 bases removed from V and 4 bases from J, the gap between germline ends came to 13 bases. The length of the CDR3 is 13 residues.

The chain recombines TRBV24-1 with TRBJ2-2; D is possibly TRBD1 or TRBD2 (5 bases each). Germline assignment: CDR1 KGHDR and CDR2 SFDVKD. Deletions cut 5 bases from V and 9 bases from J, with 12 bases between. This CDR3 region has 13 residues. CDR3 loop: CATSGGGRRELFF. The DNA of the CDR3 is TGTGCCACCAGTGGTGGGGGACGCCGGGAGCTGTTTTTT.

The gene calls are TRBV28 and TRBJ2-1; the D gene is possibly TRBD2 (5 bases). The V gene lost 4 bases and the J gene lost 0 bases, with 13 bases spanning the gap. CDR1 is MDHEN and CDR2 is SYDVKM in the germline V gene. The CDR3 contains 16 residues. CDR3 in DNA: TGTGCCAGCAGTTCCGGACCGGGGAGCTCCTACAATGAGCAGTTCTTC. Protein: CASSSGPGSSYNEQFF.

V gene TRBV6-2 or TRBV6-3 combines with J gene TRBJ2-3; possibly TRBD2 for D (5 bases). The CDR3 runs to 11 residues. CDR1 is MNHEY, CDR2 SVGEGT, per germline. With 8 bases removed from V and 5 bases from J, the gap between germline ends came to 8 bases. The CDR3 DNA reads TGTGCCAGCTTACGGGGAGATACGCAGTATTTT. This sequence encodes CASLRGDTQYF.

The chain has TRBV20-1 and TRBJ1-1; the D gene is possibly TRBD1 (5 bases). Germline CDR1 is DFQATT and CDR2 is SNEGSKA (reference sequence). V was clipped by 6 bases and J by 1 base, with 12 bases between them. This CDR3 contains 13 residues. The CDR3 loop is CSAATEQNTEAFF. In nucleotides, the CDR3 is TGCAGTGCGGCGACAGAGCAGAACACTGAAGCTTTCTTT.

V and J are TRBV25-1 and TRBJ2-7; TRBD1 matches 8 bases. CDR1 and CDR2 from the germline V gene are MGHDK and SYGVNS. With V trimmed by 1 base and J by 4 bases, 6 bases remained unmatched. CDR3 size: 15 residues. The CDR3: CASSEFRGLSYEQYF. The CDR3 bases are TGTGCCAGCAGTGAATTCAGGGGGCTCTCTTACGAGCAGTACTTC.

The chain links TRBV30 to TRBJ1-1; possible D gene TRBD1, 5 bases. The germline V gene has CDR1 GTSNPN and CDR2 SVGIG (reference sequence). The CDR3 totals 13 residues. V was clipped by 0 bases and J by 6 bases, with 11 bases between them. CDR3 sequence reads: CAWSVPAGSEAFF. The CDR3 DNA reads as TGTGCCTGGAGTGTACCGGCAGGGTCTGAAGCTTTCTTT.

This clonotype was seen only a few times. This chain uses TRBV18 with TRBJ1-2; D gene unclear. The CDR3 totals 13 residues. With 2 bases removed from V and 6 bases from J, the gap between germline ends came to 10 bases. CDR1 and CDR2 from the germline V gene are KGHSH and LQKENI. CDR3 amino acids: CASSPGEGDGYTF. CDR3 bases: TGTGCCAGCTCACCAGGGGAAGGAGATGGCTACACCTTC.

In its sample, this clonotype was seen a few times. The chain couples TRBV5-1 to TRBJ1-1; maybe TRBD1 (5 bases). CDR1 and CDR2 from the germline V gene are SGHRS and YFSETQ. The length of the CDR3 is 16 residues. The V gene lost 4 bases and the J gene lost 3 bases, with 19 bases spanning the gap. This chain's CDR3 is CASSMLTRVGDTEAFF. DNA for the CDR3: TGCGCCAGCAGCATGCTGACCAGGGTGGGCGACACTGAAGCTTTCTTT.

The chain has TRBV12-3 or TRBV12-4 and TRBJ2-7; TRBD2 matches 8 bases. The V gene end was trimmed by 3 bases and the J gene end by 4 bases; junction bases not matched to a gene: 11. The CDR3 length is 16 residues. CDR3 amino acids: CASSFNGGGTRYEQYF. CDR3 bases: TGTGCCAGCAGTTTTAACGGGGGGGGTACAAGGTACGAGCAGTACTTC.

The genes are TRBV4-3 and TRBJ1-1, with 7 bases matching TRBD1. Germline V gives CDR1 LGHNA, CDR2 YSLEER. This CDR3 is 15 amino acids long. With 4 bases clipped from V and 3 bases from J, the junction kept 8 bases outside the gene matches. The CDR3 DNA is TGCGCCAGCAGCCCTCTGACCGACAGGGACACTGAAGCTTTCTTT. As protein: CASSPLTDRDTEAFF.